This is a list of T cell receptor beta chains from one sample in a study of CD8+ T cells in alopecia areata. The protocol was immunoSEQ multiplex PCR, while the TCRdb copy is restricted to in-frame clones and leaves out a portion. The sample has about 76,000 clones, around 61% seen once. The sample in question was CD8+ T cells sorted from blood, obtained at week 24, from a patient treated with tofacitinib. All receptors come from a human donor with alopecia areata. Each CDR3 is given with its conserved first and last residue. A D gene is named only where the DNA matches it firmly. Only part of the rows carry a size: once, few, many, or a class if the clone is expanded.

clone size: .; D gene: TRBD1; V gene: TRBV13; J gene: TRBJ2-7; CDR3 DNA: TGTGCCAGCAGCGCGCGCGGGACAGGAGCTTACGAGCAGTACTTC; CDR3 protein: CASSARGTGAYEQYF
clone size: .; D gene: .; V gene: TRBV4-3; J gene: TRBJ2-5; CDR3 DNA: TGCGCCAGCAGCCAAGAGCGGGGCGCAGCCGAGACCCAGTACTTC; CDR3 protein: CASSQERGAAETQYF
clone size: .; D gene: .; V gene: TRBV7-8; J gene: TRBJ1-1; CDR3 DNA: TGTGCCAGGAGAGGGTACTGGGCGAACACTGAAGCTTTCTTT; CDR3 protein: CARRGYWANTEAFF
clone size: .; D gene: TRBD1; V gene: TRBV5-1; J gene: TRBJ2-3; CDR3 DNA: TGCGCCAGCAGCTTGGAAAGGGGGCGTTTGGCAGATACGCAGTATTTT; CDR3 protein: CASSLERGRLADTQYF
clone size: .; D gene: TRBD1; V gene: TRBV27; J gene: TRBJ1-5; CDR3 DNA: TGTGCCAGCAGTTTTGGGACAGGGGGTGTCAATCAGCCCCAGCATTTT; CDR3 protein: CASSFGTGGVNQPQHF
clone size: .; D gene: .; V gene: TRBV5-1; J gene: TRBJ1-2; CDR3 DNA: TGCGCCAGCAGCTCCGAAGTTATAGGGCCTCACTATGGCTACACCTTC; CDR3 protein: CASSSEVIGPHYGYTF
clone size: .; D gene: TRBD1; V gene: TRBV5-6; J gene: TRBJ2-3; CDR3 DNA: TGTGCCAGCAGCCCTGAACAGGGGATGGCTACAGATACGCAGTATTTT; CDR3 protein: CASSPEQGMATDTQYF
clone size: .; D gene: TRBD1; V gene: TRBV19; J gene: TRBJ1-5; CDR3 DNA: TGTGCCAGTAGTATCAGGACAGGGGGCTGGCATAGCAATCAGCCCCAGCATTTT; CDR3 protein: CASSIRTGGWHSNQPQHF
clone size: .; D gene: .; V gene: TRBV27; J gene: TRBJ2-7; CDR3 DNA: TGTGCCAGCAGTTTATCCGCGCAAGGGCGCGGCGACGAGCAGTACTTC; CDR3 protein: CASSLSAQGRGDEQYF
clone size: .; D gene: .; V gene: TRBV4-1; J gene: TRBJ2-5; CDR3 DNA: TGCGCCAGCAGCCCACCTTCAGTGTACCAAGAGACCCAGTACTTC; CDR3 protein: CASSPPSVYQETQYF
clone size: .; D gene: TRBD1; V gene: TRBV27; J gene: TRBJ2-7; CDR3 DNA: TGTGCCAGCAGTTTAGGGACAGGGGAGGGCTACGAGCAGTACTTC; CDR3 protein: CASSLGTGEGYEQYF
clone size: .; D gene: TRBD2; V gene: TRBV7-9; J gene: TRBJ2-3; CDR3 DNA: TGTGCCAGCAGCTCCCTACTAGCGGGGGGCACAGATACGCAGTATTTT; CDR3 protein: CASSSLLAGGTDTQYF
clone size: .; D gene: .; V gene: TRBV6-5; J gene: TRBJ1-1; CDR3 DNA: TGTGCCAGCAGTTACGGTACGGGCACTGAAGCTTTCTTT; CDR3 protein: CASSYGTGTEAFF
clone size: few; D gene: TRBD1; V gene: TRBV7-6; J gene: TRBJ2-3; CDR3 DNA: TGTGCCAGCAGCTTAGGTGGCGCCGCGACAGGGGATTACACAGATACGCAGTATTTT; CDR3 protein: CASSLGGAATGDYTDTQYF
clone size: .; D gene: .; V gene: TRBV2; J gene: TRBJ2-1; CDR3 DNA: TGTGCCAGCAGTTTAGGAAACTCCTACAATGAGCAGTTCTTC; CDR3 protein: CASSLGNSYNEQFF
clone size: few; D gene: .; V gene: TRBV4-1; J gene: TRBJ1-1; CDR3 DNA: TGCGCCAGCAGCCAAGATGAGGGGAGGGATGAAGCTTTCTTT; CDR3 protein: CASSQDEGRDEAFF